These 10 T cell receptor beta chains were all obtained from the same sample, sequenced in a study of T cell changes during pregnancy in multiple sclerosis. TCRdb keeps only in-frame clones here, not all; method: immunoSEQ multiplex PCR. Of over 40,000 clones listed, 80% to 95% are singletons. The material sequenced was CD4+ T cells from peripheral blood mononuclear cells, taken in the second trimester of pregnancy. The receptors come from a female donor with multiple sclerosis, enrolled in a pregnancy study.

The gene calls are TRBV30 and TRBJ1-4, with 8 bases matching TRBD1. The germline gives CDR1 GTSNPN, CDR2 SVGIG (reference sequence). Unmatched junction bases numbered 8, after V lost 1 base and J lost 10 bases. The CDR3 sequence is 14 residues long. The CDR3 protein is CAWSDYTGTGKLFF. The DNA for the CDR3 is TGTGCCTGGAGTGACTATACCGGGACAGGAAAACTGTTTTTT.

The J gene is TRBJ1-1, the V gene TRBV27; perhaps TRBD1 as D (5 bases). Trimming stripped 3 bases from V and 8 bases from J, with 7 bases between. The CDR3 extends over 11 amino acids. From germline, CDR1 is MNHEY and CDR2 SMNVEV (reference sequence). The CDR3 DNA sequence: TGTGCCAGCAGTTTGCGGGGGGAAGCTTTCTTT. This encodes CASSLRGEAFF.

This chain joins TRBV4-1 and TRBJ2-3, with TRBD2 identical over 7 bases. The CDR3 length is 17 residues. V dropped 4 bases and J dropped 2; count of bases not matched to a gene: 12. The germline V gene has CDR1 MGHRA and CDR2 YSYEKL. The CDR3 here is CASSRSSLAEATDTQYF. The CDR3 bases are TGCGCCAGCAGCCGCTCGTCTCTAGCGGAGGCCACAGATACGCAGTATTTT.

The V call is TRBV6-5, the J call TRBJ2-3; 9 nucleotides match TRBD2. J was trimmed by 6 bases and V by 6 bases; bases with no gene match: 10. CDR3 length: 15 amino acids. Germline V lookup: CDR1 MNHEY, CDR2 SVGAGI. The CDR3 spells CASSRSSGIGDTQYF. In DNA, the CDR3 is TGTGCCAGCAGCCGCTCTAGCGGGATCGGGGATACGCAGTATTTT.

The V call is TRBV14, the J call TRBJ1-2, with D possibly being TRBD1 (5 bases). The CDR3 has 13 amino acids. V was trimmed by 4 bases and J by 4 bases, leaving 10 bases between them. Germline CDR1 and CDR2: SGHDN and FVKESK. CDR3 protein: CASSPRVGYGYTF. CDR3 DNA sequence: TGTGCCAGCAGCCCCAGGGTGGGCTATGGCTACACCTTC.

The chain links TRBV6-1 to TRBJ1-3; no clear D gene. Germline V lookup: CDR1 MNHNS, CDR2 SASEGT. The CDR3 extends over 14 amino acids. Trimming removed 5 bases at V and 0 bases at J, with 8 bases between. As DNA, the CDR3 is TGTGCCAGCAGTCCTGGAGGCTCTGGAAACACCATATATTTT. This translates into CASSPGGSGNTIYF.

The genes are TRBV25-1 and TRBJ1-5, with D uncertain. The CDR3 spans 16 residues. With 3 bases removed from V and 3 bases from J, the gap between germline ends came to 15 bases. Germline-derived CDR1 and CDR2 are MGHDK and SYGVNS. The CDR3 DNA follows: TGTGCCAGCAGTGATAGAAAAGAGAGTAACAATCAGCCCCAGCATTTT. This encodes CASSDRKESNNQPQHF.

This rearrangement joins TRBV5-8 to TRBJ1-6; D may be TRBD1 (5 bases). In germline, CDR1 is SGHTS, CDR2 YDEGEE. V lost 0 bases and J 6 bases, leaving 10 bases between the germline ends. The CDR3 is 15 amino acids. The DNA for the CDR3 is TGTGCCAGCAGCTTGGGGGTCCAGGGTAATTCACCCCTCCACTTT. Its protein is CASSLGVQGNSPLHF. Complete variable domain (other parts from reference TRBV5-8 and TRBJ1-6): EAGVTQSPTHLIKTRGQQATLRCSPISGHTSVYWYQQALGLGLQFLLWYDEGEERNRGNFPPRFSGRQFPNYSSELNVNALELEDSALYLCASSLGVQGNSPLHFGNGTRLTVT.

V usage is TRBV4-1 and J usage is TRBJ2-5; unclear D gene. V dropped 3 bases and J dropped 5 bases, with 10 bases sitting between them. The CDR3 spans 13 residues. Germline CDR1 is MGHRA and CDR2 is YSYEKL. The CDR3 spells CASSQIQVETQYF. CDR3 in DNA: TGCGCCAGCAGCCAGATCCAGGTTGAGACCCAGTACTTC.

V and J are TRBV9 and TRBJ1-2; TRBD1 agrees at 8 bases. The CDR3 extends over 15 amino acids. V was pared by 3 bases and J by 4 bases, with 8 bases of the junction left unmatched. Germline assignment: CDR1 SGDLS and CDR2 YYNGEE. The chain's CDR3 is CASSGPTGAGYGYTF. For the CDR3, the DNA is TGTGCCAGCAGCGGGCCGACAGGGGCGGGCTATGGCTACACCTTC.